Listed below are T cell receptor beta chains from one sample, sequenced in a study of blood T cells in healthy people across ages. Using its own MiXCR run on the 5' RACE reads, TCRdb lists one record per CDR3 protein. The sample contains 650,000 to 700,000 distinct CDR3 sequences, 32% of which appear only once. The source material was blood. Receptor source: a woman aged 80 or older in good health. CDR3s include the opening cysteine and the closing phenylalanine or tryptophan. D genes are given only for firm matches. Clone size appears in some rows only: once, few, many, or a class for an expanded clone.

CDR3 DNA | CDR3 protein | D gene | CDR3 length | J gene | clone size | V gene
TGCAGCGTTCGGGACGGAGGGGAGACCCAGTACTTC | CSVRDGGETQYF | NA | 12 | TRBJ2-5 | many | TRBV29-1
TGTGCCAGCAGCCTCCGCGGCCCCGGGAACACCGGGGAGCTGTTTTTT | CASSLRGPGNTGELFF | NA | 16 | TRBJ2-2 | NA | TRBV7-8
TGTGCCAGCAGTCCCAGGACAGCTTCTAACTATGGCTACACCTTC | CASSPRTASNYGYTF | NA | 15 | TRBJ1-2 | many | TRBV27
TGCGCCAGCAGCTTGGGCCGTACAGAGCAGTACTTC | CASSLGRTEQYF | NA | 12 | TRBJ2-4 | NA | TRBV5-1
TGCAGTGCTAGAGAATGGTCAGGAACGAATCAGCCCCAGCATTTT | CSAREWSGTNQPQHF | NA | 15 | TRBJ1-5 | NA | TRBV20-1
TGTGCCAGCAGCTGGCAGGGGACACAGAACACCGGGGAGCTGTTTTTT | CASSWQGTQNTGELFF | NA | 16 | TRBJ2-2 | NA | TRBV5-5
TGTGCCAGCAGCCCGCCCGGGACAGGGACCCACGAGCAGTACTTC | CASSPPGTGTHEQYF | TRBD1 | 15 | TRBJ2-7 | many | TRBV7-2
TGTGCCTGCTGCTCACAGGGATTCACTGAAGCTTTCTTT | CACCSQGFTEAFF | NA | 13 | TRBJ1-1 | NA | TRBV30
TGCGCCAGCACCCCAAGACAACAGGGAGCGAACACTGAAGCTTTCTTT | CASTPRQQGANTEAFF | NA | 16 | TRBJ1-1 | few | TRBV4-3
TGTGCCAGCAGCTTCCCAGGGGTTTTAGAGCAGTTCTTC | CASSFPGVLEQFF | NA | 13 | TRBJ2-1 | NA | TRBV7-2
TGCAGTGCATCACTAGCGGGGGACGTCCTAGCCAAAAACATTCAGTACTTC | CSASLAGDVLAKNIQYF | TRBD2 | 17 | TRBJ2-4 | many | TRBV20-1
TGTGCCAGCAGCTTAGGAGGGCGGGGTGGAAGGCAGCCCCAGCATTTT | CASSLGGRGGRQPQHF | NA | 16 | TRBJ1-5 | NA | TRBV7-9
TGCAGTGCCGAGGGCGACTATGGCTACACCTTC | CSAEGDYGYTF | NA | 11 | TRBJ1-2 | NA | TRBV20-1
TGTGCCAGCAGCTTAGTCAGTGCGAACACTGAAGCTTTCTTT | CASSLVSANTEAFF | NA | 14 | TRBJ1-1 | many | TRBV7-2
TGTGCCAGCAGCCAAGATACGGGCTCCTACAATGAGCAGTTCTTC | CASSQDTGSYNEQFF | NA | 15 | TRBJ2-1 | many | TRBV3-1
TGTGCCAGCAGCATAGGGGGCGGCAGGGGTGAGCAGTTCTTC | CASSIGGGRGEQFF | TRBD1 | 14 | TRBJ2-1 | NA | TRBV7-2
TGTACCTGGAAAGGGTACACAGATACGCAGTATTTT | CTWKGYTDTQYF | NA | 12 | TRBJ2-3 | few | TRBV30
TGTGCCAGCGGGTACCGGGACTTCCGGAACACCGGGGAGCTGTTTTTT | CASGYRDFRNTGELFF | NA | 16 | TRBJ2-2 | NA | TRBV2
TGTGCCAGCACCCAAGCAGGGCTCCTCTCTGGAAACACCATATATTTT | CASTQAGLLSGNTIYF | NA | 16 | TRBJ1-3 | few | TRBV12-3/TRBV12-4
TGTGCCAGCAGCCCCGATTTCTACAGCGACTTTGACAATGAGCAGTTCTTC | CASSPDFYSDFDNEQFF | NA | 17 | TRBJ2-1 | NA | TRBV14
TGTGCCAGCAGCCCTGGGGGAAACACTGAAGCTTTCTTT | CASSPGGNTEAFF | NA | 13 | TRBJ1-1 | many | TRBV6-5
TGCAGCGCTCGGCAGGATACGCAGTATTTT | CSARQDTQYF | NA | 10 | TRBJ2-3 | NA | TRBV29-1
TGTGCCAGCAGTGAAAAGGGACTAACCAACACCGGGGAGCTGTTTTTT | CASSEKGLTNTGELFF | TRBD2 | 16 | TRBJ2-2 | NA | TRBV6-1
TGTGCCAGTAGCTCCCCAGACGAGAACTACAATGAGCAGTACTTC | CASSSPDENYNEQYF | NA | 15 | TRBJ2-5 | NA | TRBV7-6
TGCGGCGTTGAATTAGTAGGGGGAATGGGAAGCATTCAGTACTTC | CGVELVGGMGSIQYF | NA | 15 | TRBJ2-4 | NA | TRBV29-1
TGCGCCAGCAGCCCGACCGGGACTATCAGCACAGATACGCAGTATTTT | CASSPTGTISTDTQYF | TRBD2 | 16 | TRBJ2-3 | many | TRBV5-1
TGTGCCAGCAGTTTCTACGGACAGAACGCTTCACCCCTCCACTTT | CASSFYGQNASPLHF | NA | 15 | TRBJ1-6 | few | TRBV27
TGTGCCAGCAGCCAAGGGGACAGGAATCGTGCTGAAGCTTTCTTT | CASSQGDRNRAEAFF | TRBD1 | 15 | TRBJ1-1 | many | TRBV3-1
TGCAGTGCTACTGCCCCTCAACTTACCCTTTACCAGCAGTACTTC | CSATAPQLTLYQQYF | NA | 15 | TRBJ2-7 | many | TRBV20-1
TGTGCCAGCAAGAGAAGTCAGTTTAATGAAAAACGGTTTTTT | CASKRSQFNEKRFF | NA | 14 | TRBJ1-4 | NA | TRBV6-1
TGCGCCAGCAGCCCGCAACAGGGGCTGAGTTCACCCCTCCACTTT | CASSPQQGLSSPLHF | TRBD1 | 15 | TRBJ1-6 | many | TRBV5-1
TGCAGTGCTAGAGATTGGACTAGCGGATTCTCCTACAATGAGCAGTTCTTC | CSARDWTSGFSYNEQFF | TRBD2 | 17 | TRBJ2-1 | NA | TRBV20-1
TGCAGTGCTAGACGACAGGGGTGGAACACTGAAGCTTTCTTT | CSARRQGWNTEAFF | TRBD1 | 14 | TRBJ1-1 | NA | TRBV20-1
TGTGCCAGCAGCTTCGAACGGGGGGCGGCCGAGCAGTACTTC | CASSFERGAAEQYF | NA | 14 | TRBJ2-7 | many | TRBV5-6
TGCAGTGCTAGAGAGGGCAGTGGGGTCATGAACACTGAAGCTTTCTTT | CSAREGSGVMNTEAFF | NA | 16 | TRBJ1-1 | many | TRBV20-1
TGTGCCAGCAGCCTAGGGGCGTCTAATCGGGGCTACACCTTC | CASSLGASNRGYTF | NA | 14 | TRBJ1-2 | many | TRBV6-5
TGCAGCGTGTCCAGGGTCGGGGCTTTCTTT | CSVSRVGAFF | NA | 10 | TRBJ1-1 | many | TRBV29-1
TGCGCCAGCAGCTTGCAGGGAGGGAATAGGGGCTACACCTTC | CASSLQGGNRGYTF | NA | 14 | TRBJ1-2 | many | TRBV5-1
TGTGCCAGCAGCTTAAGGTTCAGTCGCGAGCAGTACTTC | CASSLRFSREQYF | NA | 13 | TRBJ2-7 | many | TRBV7-2
TGTGCCAGCAGCTTGGTTAGCCTAGCTGGAGAGCAGTTCTTC | CASSLVSLAGEQFF | NA | 14 | TRBJ2-1 | many | TRBV5-6
TGCAGTGTCATAGACAGGGACCACTATGGCTACACCTTC | CSVIDRDHYGYTF | TRBD1 | 13 | TRBJ1-2 | NA | TRBV20-1
TGTGCCAGCAGCGGCTCCGGGCCACTCAGGGAGACCCAGTACTTC | CASSGSGPLRETQYF | NA | 15 | TRBJ2-5 | once | TRBV7-8